Below, 7 T cell receptor beta chains from the same sample are listed, as sequenced in a study of T cell responses to AZD1222 COVID-19 vaccine. The table came from immunoSEQ multiplex PCR; TCRdb's copy has only in-frame clones and leaves some out. The sample yields tens of thousands of clones, about 91% seen once. This specimen consisted of peripheral blood, obtained on day 0 of AZD1222 vaccination. Every receptor here comes from an adult in good health.

A single count supports this clone. The CDR3 DNA reads as TGTGCCAGCAGCCAACGGCAGGGGGTAGGCTATGGCTACACCTTC. Translating gives CASSQRQGVGYGYTF. V gene TRBV3-1 (or the pseudogene TRBV3-2) combines with J gene TRBJ1-2; 7 bases match TRBD1. CDR3 length: 15 amino acids. V shed 2 bases, J shed 4 bases, and the junction held 7 bases outside the gene matches. Germline lookup yields CDR1 LGHDT and CDR2 YNNKEL (reference sequence).

V is TRBV7-8 and J is TRBJ2-1; TRBD2 aligns across 10 bases. This CDR3 comprises 15 residues. CDR1 and CDR2 (germline): SGHVS, FQNEAQ. Trimming cost V 5 bases and J 2 bases; bases outside gene matches: 3. CDR3 nucleotide sequence: TGTGCCAGCAGCGAGAGCGGGAGGGCCTACAATGAGCAGTTCTTC. Its translation is CASSESGRAYNEQFF.

V and J are TRBV5-1 and TRBJ2-5; 9 bases agree with TRBD1. This CDR3 spans 16 amino acids. Trimming took 0 bases from V and 1 from J; bases not matched to a gene: 4. Germline V gives CDR1 SGHRS, CDR2 YFSETQ. CDR3: CASSLGGQGSQETQYF. CDR3 coding DNA: TGCGCCAGCAGCTTGGGGGGACAGGGTTCCCAAGAGACCCAGTACTTC.

This clone has a single count. V usage is TRBV6-5 and J usage is TRBJ2-2; D is possibly TRBD2 (5 bases). V was cut by 4 bases and J by 7 bases, with 7 bases left in between. The CDR3 has 12 residues. From germline, CDR1 is MNHEY and CDR2 SVGAGI. CDR3 amino acids: CASSLRDGELFF. The DNA of the CDR3 is TGTGCCAGCAGTTTGAGGGACGGGGAGCTGTTTTTT.

The genes are TRBV6-1 and TRBJ1-1; D call uncertain. This CDR3 spans 13 amino acids. V lost 2 bases to trimming and J lost 0 bases, with 4 bases between them. From germline, CDR1 is MNHNS and CDR2 SASEGT. The CDR3 is CASSETLNTEAFF. DNA of the CDR3: TGTGCCAGCAGTGAAACGCTGAACACTGAAGCTTTCTTT.

CDR3: CSASAGGHQPQHF. The CDR3, as DNA: TGCAGCGCCTCAGCCGGCGGCCATCAGCCCCAGCATTTT. V is TRBV29-1 and J is TRBJ1-5; D remains unclear. The CDR3 has 13 amino acids. Germline V lookup: CDR1 SQVTM, CDR2 ANQGSEA. Trimming shortened V by 7 bases and J by 5 bases, and 15 bases separated the two germline ends. The whole variable domain, remainder taken from reference TRBV29-1 and TRBJ1-5, is SAVISQKPSRDICQRGTSLTIQCQVDSQVTMMFWYRQQPGQSLTLIATANQGSEATYESGFVIDKFPISRPNLTFSTLTVSNMSPEDSSIYLCSASAGGHQPQHFGDGTRLSIL.

The chain has TRBV19 and TRBJ2-7; possible D gene TRBD1, 6 bases. This CDR3 contains 16 residues. The germline V gene encodes CDR1 LNHDA and CDR2 SQIVND (reference sequence). Trimming pared 6 bases from V and 2 bases from J, leaving 20 bases between. The CDR3 is CASSNDGTLPTYEQYF. CDR3 in DNA: TGTGCCAGTAGCAATGACGGGACACTACCGACCTACGAGCAGTACTTC.